Reported below is one T cell receptor beta chain. The sequenced fragment ends 3 residues before the CDR3 boundary, so the rest is inferred from the germline J gene. Genomic DNA, averaging roughly 1,200 ng per sample, yielded TCR beta CDR3 via immunoSEQ. Repertoires were generated with immunoSEQ multiplex PCR, while TCRdb's copy carries only in-frame clones and drops some. The listing contains about 35,000 clones. With 10 bases removed from V and 7 bases from J, the gap between germline ends came to 19 bases. This CDR3 is 14 amino acids long. CDR1 is ENHRY and CDR2 is SYGVKD in the germline V gene. The sample is drawn from a study of T cells in women clearing cervical HPV infection.

The chain is built from TRBV10-3 and TRBJ1-4; D may be TRBD1 (5 bases). This sequence was found in a woman aged 18-69 years with a cervical HPV16 infection that either progressed to CIN3+ or cleared (not recorded which). Sequencing input: blood buffy coat. Partial CDR3 DNA: TGTGCCACCCCACCCCAAGGAAGGGGTGAAAAA. The encoded protein is CATPPQGRGEK. The whole CDR3 protein is CATPPQGRGEKLFF.